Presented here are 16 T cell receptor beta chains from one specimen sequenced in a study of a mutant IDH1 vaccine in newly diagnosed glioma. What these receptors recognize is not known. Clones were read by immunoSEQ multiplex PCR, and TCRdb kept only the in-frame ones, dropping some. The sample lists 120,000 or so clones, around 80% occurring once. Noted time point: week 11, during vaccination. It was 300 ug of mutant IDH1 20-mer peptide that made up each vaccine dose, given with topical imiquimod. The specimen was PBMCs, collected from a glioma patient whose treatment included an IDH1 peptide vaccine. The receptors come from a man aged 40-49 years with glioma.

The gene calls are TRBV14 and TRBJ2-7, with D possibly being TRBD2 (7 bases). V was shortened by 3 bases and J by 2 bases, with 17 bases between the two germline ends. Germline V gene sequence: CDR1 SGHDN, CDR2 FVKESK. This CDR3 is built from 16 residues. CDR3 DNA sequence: TGTGCCAGCAGCCAGGGATTAGGGGGGGAGACCTACGAGCAGTACTTC. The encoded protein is CASSQGLGGETYEQYF.

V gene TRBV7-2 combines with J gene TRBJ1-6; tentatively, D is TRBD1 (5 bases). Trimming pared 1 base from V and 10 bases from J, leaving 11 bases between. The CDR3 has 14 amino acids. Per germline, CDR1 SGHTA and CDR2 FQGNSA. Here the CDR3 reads CASSLERGGSPLHF. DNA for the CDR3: TGTGCCAGCAGCTTAGAAAGGGGTGGGTCACCCCTCCACTTT.

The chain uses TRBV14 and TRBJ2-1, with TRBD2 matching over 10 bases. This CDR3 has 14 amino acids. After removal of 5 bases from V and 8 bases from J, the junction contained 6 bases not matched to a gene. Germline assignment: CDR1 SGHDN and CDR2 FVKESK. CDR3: CASSERGGSYEQFF. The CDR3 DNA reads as TGTGCCAGCAGCGAGCGGGGGGGAAGCTATGAGCAGTTCTTC.

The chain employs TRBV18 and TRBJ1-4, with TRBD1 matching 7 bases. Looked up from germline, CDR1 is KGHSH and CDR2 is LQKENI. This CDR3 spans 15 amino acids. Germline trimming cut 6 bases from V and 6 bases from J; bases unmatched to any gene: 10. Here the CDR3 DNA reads TGTGCCAGCTCTCGTCAGACAGGGTCCTATGAAAAACTGTTTTTT. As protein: CASSRQTGSYEKLFF.

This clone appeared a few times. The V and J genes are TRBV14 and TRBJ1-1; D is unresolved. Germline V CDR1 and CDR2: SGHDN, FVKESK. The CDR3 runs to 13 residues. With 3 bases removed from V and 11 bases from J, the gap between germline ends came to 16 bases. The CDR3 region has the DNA TGTGCCAGCAGCCAGAGTCCGGGCAGGCGCGCTTTCTTT. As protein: CASSQSPGRRAFF.

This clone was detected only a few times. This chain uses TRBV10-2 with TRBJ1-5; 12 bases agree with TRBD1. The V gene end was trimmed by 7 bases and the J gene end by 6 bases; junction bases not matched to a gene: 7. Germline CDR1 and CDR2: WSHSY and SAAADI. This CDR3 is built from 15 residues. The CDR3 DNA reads TGCGCCAGCACTCCGGGACAGGGGGCTAGTCAGCCCCAGCATTTT. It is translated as CASTPGQGASQPQHF.

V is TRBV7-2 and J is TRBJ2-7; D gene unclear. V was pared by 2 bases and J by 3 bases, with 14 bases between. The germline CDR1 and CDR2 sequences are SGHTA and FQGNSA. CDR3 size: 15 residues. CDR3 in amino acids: CASSLKLRDLYEQYF. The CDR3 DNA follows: TGTGCCAGCAGCTTAAAGCTTAGGGATCTCTACGAGCAGTACTTC.

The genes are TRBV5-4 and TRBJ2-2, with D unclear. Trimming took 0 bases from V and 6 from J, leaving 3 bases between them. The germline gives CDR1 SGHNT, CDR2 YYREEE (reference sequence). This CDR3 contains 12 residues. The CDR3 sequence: CASSLGAGELFF. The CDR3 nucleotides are TGTGCCAGCAGCTTGGGGGCCGGGGAGCTGTTTTTT.

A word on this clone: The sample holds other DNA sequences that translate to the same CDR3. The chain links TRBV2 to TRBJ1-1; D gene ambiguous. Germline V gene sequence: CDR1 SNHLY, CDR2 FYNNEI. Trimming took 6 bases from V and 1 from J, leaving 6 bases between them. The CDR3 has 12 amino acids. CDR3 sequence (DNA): TGTGCCAGCAGGGATTCGAACACTGAAGCTTTCTTT. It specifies CASRDSNTEAFF.

CDR3 in DNA: TGTGCCAGCAGCTTGGTCCCGACTAGCCCTACAGAGACCCAGTACTTC. Amino acids: CASSLVPTSPTETQYF. The J gene is TRBJ2-5, the V gene TRBV5-6, with 7 positions matching TRBD2. J lost 4 bases, V lost 0 bases, and 9 bases had no gene match. CDR3 length equals 16 residues. Germline-derived CDR1 and CDR2 are SGHDT and YYEEEE.

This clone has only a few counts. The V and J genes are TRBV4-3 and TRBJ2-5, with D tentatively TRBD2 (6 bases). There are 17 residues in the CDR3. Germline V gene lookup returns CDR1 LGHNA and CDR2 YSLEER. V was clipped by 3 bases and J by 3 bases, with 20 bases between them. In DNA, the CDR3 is TGCGCCAGCAGCCAGCTAGTGGGACCCCGGGGGAAAGAGACCCAGTACTTC. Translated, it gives CASSQLVGPRGKETQYF.

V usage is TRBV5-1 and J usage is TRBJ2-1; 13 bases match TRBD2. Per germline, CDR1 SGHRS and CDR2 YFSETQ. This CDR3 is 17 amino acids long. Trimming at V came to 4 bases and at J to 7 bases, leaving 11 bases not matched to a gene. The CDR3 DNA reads TGCGCCAGCAGCCCACTACGGACTAGCGGGGGTGATAATGAGCAGTTCTTC. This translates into CASSPLRTSGGDNEQFF.

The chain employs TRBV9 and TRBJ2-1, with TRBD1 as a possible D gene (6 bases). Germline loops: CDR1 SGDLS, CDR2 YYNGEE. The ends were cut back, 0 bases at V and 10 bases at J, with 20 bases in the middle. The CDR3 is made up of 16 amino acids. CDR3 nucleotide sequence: TGTGCCAGCAGCGTAGACACAGGGTGGCACGGGGCGGAGCAGTTCTTC. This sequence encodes CASSVDTGWHGAEQFF.

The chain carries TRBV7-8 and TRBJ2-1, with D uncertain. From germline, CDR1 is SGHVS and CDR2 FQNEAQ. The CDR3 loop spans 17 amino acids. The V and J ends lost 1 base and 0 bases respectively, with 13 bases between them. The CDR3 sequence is CASSLEATSSSYNEQFF. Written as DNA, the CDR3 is TGTGCCAGCAGCTTAGAGGCCACCTCTAGCTCCTACAATGAGCAGTTCTTC.

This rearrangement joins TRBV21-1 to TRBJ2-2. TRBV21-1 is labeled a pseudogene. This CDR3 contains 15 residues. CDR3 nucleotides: TGTGCCAGCAGCCTCCAAGGGGGGCCCCCCGGGGAGCTGTTTTTT. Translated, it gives CASSLQGGPPGELFF.

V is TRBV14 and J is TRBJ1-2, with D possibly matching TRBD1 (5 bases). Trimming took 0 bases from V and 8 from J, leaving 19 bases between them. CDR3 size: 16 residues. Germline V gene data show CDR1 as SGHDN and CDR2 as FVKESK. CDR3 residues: CASSQEGQGPVRGYTF. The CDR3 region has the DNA TGTGCCAGCAGCCAAGAGGGGCAGGGTCCTGTTAGGGGCTACACCTTC. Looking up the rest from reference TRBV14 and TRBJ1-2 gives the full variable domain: EAGVTQFPSHSVIEKGQTVTLRCDPISGHDNLYWYRRVMGKEIKFLLHFVKESKQDESGMPNNRFLAERTGGTYSTLKVQPAELEDSGVYFCASSQEGQGPVRGYTFGSGTRLTVV.